The T cell receptor (beta chain) described here comes from a study of spatial heterogeneity in lung cancer. Study-wide context: There were consistently more beta-chain sequences detected than alpha-chain sequences. For the average unique TCR and UMI combination, more than 8.5 occurrences appeared in raw reads.

From germline, CDR1 is MDHEN and CDR2 SYDVKM. Unmatched junction bases numbered 7, after V lost 5 bases and J lost 5 bases. This CDR3 region has 14 residues. Time point specified: sample taken at primary tumor resection. Frozen PBMC, nontumor lung or tumor provided whole RNA, which was sequenced unsorted. A total of approximately 77 untreated early-stage non-small cell lung cancer patients served as donors. TCRdb independently ran MiXCR on the 5' RACE reads; one entry per CDR3 protein. Of tens of thousands of distinct CDR3 sequences in the sample, under 6% are singletons; the top ten hold around 7%. At least ten counts were recorded for this clonotype.

The V call is TRBV28, the J call TRBJ2-5; TRBD1 agrees at 8 bases. The specimen comprised PBMCs, sampled at surgery. The sequence was obtained from a male donor with early-stage non-small cell lung cancer. CDR3 region: CASSRTGMEETQYF. As DNA, the CDR3 is TGTGCCAGCAGTCGGACAGGGATGGAGGAGACCCAGTACTTC. The complete variable domain, with remaining parts taken from reference TRBV28 and TRBJ2-5, reads DVKVTQSSRYLVKRTGEKVFLECVQDMDHENMFWYRQDPGLGLRLIYFSYDVKMKEKGDIPEGYSVSREKKERFSLILESASTNQTSMYLCASSRTGMEETQYFGPGTRLLVL.